Each of the 23 T cell receptor beta chains below was sequenced from the same sample in a study of glioma-infiltrating T cells. The iRepertoire nested amplicon-rescue multiplex PCR amplified TCR alpha and beta CDR3s from RNA. Each CDR3 protein gets one entry after TCRdb re-called the multiplex PCR reads with MiXCR. Of about 140,000 distinct CDR3 sequences in the sample, about two fifths were seen once. The source material was glioma tissue, nonneoplastic brain tissue, or PBMCs (not recorded which). The receptors stem from a human donor with low-grade glioma or glioblastoma, undergoing nonglioma brain surgery, or in good health (not recorded which).

The rearrangement links TRBV20-1 to TRBJ2-7; D not certain. The CDR3 consists of 14 residues. Germline V gives CDR1 DFQATT, CDR2 SNEGSKA (reference sequence). Trimming pared 3 bases from V and 2 bases from J, leaving 14 bases between. The CDR3 protein is CSARDHPKPYEQYF. The CDR3 DNA reads as TGCAGTGCTAGGGACCACCCAAAGCCCTACGAGCAGTACTTC.

V and J are TRBV6-6 and TRBJ1-2; D gene unclear. The CDR3 has 13 residues. V shed 0 bases and J shed 6 bases, with 8 bases lying between them. CDR1 and CDR2 (germline): MNHNY, SVGAGI (reference sequence). Here the CDR3 reads CASSYSPVNGYTF. CDR3 sequence (DNA): TGTGCCAGCAGTTACTCGCCCGTCAATGGCTACACCTTC.

The chain uses TRBV6-2 or TRBV6-3 and TRBJ2-7; weak D call: TRBD2 (6 bases). The CDR3 consists of 13 residues. Germline loops: CDR1 MNHEY, CDR2 SVGEGT. Trimming left V 10 bases short and J 4 bases short, with 17 bases between. The DNA of the CDR3 is TGTGCCACCCGGCGCGGGGCTACTTACGAGCAGTACTTC. It encodes CATRRGATYEQYF.

This clonotype was seen a few times. The chain combines TRBV20-1 with TRBJ2-7; TRBD1 is a possible D gene (6 bases). CDR1 is DFQATT, CDR2 SNEGSKA, per germline (reference sequence). Trimming shortened V by 3 bases and J by 5 bases, and 20 bases separated the two germline ends. CDR3 length equals 15 residues. CDR3 sequence (DNA): TGCAGTGCTAGGCCCCTTCCGGGACACCCCCACGAGCAGTACTTC. It translates to CSARPLPGHPHEQYF.

This clonotype came up a few times. The rearrangement links TRBV20-1 to TRBJ1-1; possibly TRBD1 for D (5 bases). Germline V gives CDR1 DFQATT, CDR2 SNEGSKA (reference sequence). The length of the CDR3 is 14 residues. Trimming shortened V by 5 bases and J by 6 bases, and 19 bases separated the two germline ends. The CDR3 sequence is CSAEGPLTESEAFF. The CDR3 nucleotides read TGCAGTGCTGAGGGGCCTTTGACAGAATCTGAAGCTTTCTTT.

On this clonotype: This may arise from a read error, as a much more abundant clone is one base away. The V call is TRBV6-5, the J call TRBJ1-1; the D is unclear. Germline CDR1 and CDR2: MNHEY and SVGAGI. This CDR3 spans 14 amino acids. V was trimmed by 0 bases and J by 3 bases, leaving 8 bases between them. The CDR3 loop is CASSYSYSDTEAFF. The CDR3 DNA reads as TGTGCCAGCAGTTACTCGTACAGTGACACTGAAGCTTTCTTT.

The sample holds many counts of this clonotype. J is TRBJ1-6 and V is TRBV6-2 or TRBV6-3; no clear D. Trimming removed 6 bases at V and 10 bases at J, with 13 bases between. Germline assignment: CDR1 MNHEY and CDR2 SVGEGT. The CDR3 is 13 amino acids. CDR3 nucleotide sequence: TGTGCCAGCAGCTACACCCTCACCTCACCCCTCCACTTT. It codes for CASSYTLTSPLHF.

The V gene is TRBV6-2 or TRBV6-3, the J gene TRBJ2-1; D is ambiguous. V was trimmed by 2 bases and J by 1 base, leaving 12 bases between them. Germline V lookup: CDR1 MNHEY, CDR2 SVGEGT. This CDR3 comprises 16 residues. CDR3 loop: CASSYALSISYNEQFF. For the CDR3, the DNA is TGTGCCAGCAGTTACGCCCTGAGTATATCCTACAATGAGCAGTTCTTC.

The V gene is TRBV29-1, the J gene TRBJ1-1, with no clear D. Trimming removed 6 bases at V and 3 bases at J, with 8 bases between. The CDR3 consists of 11 residues. CDR1 is SQVTM and CDR2 is ANQGSEA in the germline V gene. The CDR3 sequence is CSVLTYTEAFF. The CDR3 DNA reads as TGCAGCGTCCTAACCTACACTGAAGCTTTCTTT.

The gene calls are TRBV27 and TRBJ2-7; D may be TRBD1 (6 bases). V was clipped by 6 bases and J by 4 bases, with 16 bases between them. Germline V gene sequence: CDR1 MNHEY, CDR2 SMNVEV (reference sequence). The CDR3 loop spans 14 amino acids. CDR3 coding DNA: TGTGCCAGCAGGGTTACAGGGAACCCATACGAGCAGTACTTC. Encoded protein: CASRVTGNPYEQYF.

This clonotype was detected only a few times. The chain links TRBV28 to TRBJ2-3; tentative D call: TRBD1 (6 bases). CDR3 size: 12 residues. Germline CDR1 is MDHEN and CDR2 is SYDVKM. The ends were cut back, 8 bases at V and 3 bases at J, with 9 bases in the middle. The CDR3: CASGQGTDTQYF. The DNA of the CDR3 is TGTGCCAGCGGGCAGGGGACAGATACGCAGTATTTT.

The chain carries TRBV18 and TRBJ1-5, with D unclear. The germline V gene has CDR1 KGHSH and CDR2 LQKENI. V was clipped by 3 bases and J by 5 bases, with 17 bases between them. The CDR3 runs to 16 residues. The CDR3, as DNA: TGTGCCAGCTCACCTGTGCCCCCCCGGCCGGATCAGCCCCAGCATTTT. It is translated as CASSPVPPRPDQPQHF.

In this sample, this clonotype turned up a few times. The chain recombines TRBV7-9 with TRBJ2-7; D unresolved. With 1 base removed from V and 0 bases from J, the gap between germline ends came to 13 bases. The CDR3 contains 16 residues. The V gene's germline CDR1 is SEHNR and CDR2 FQNEAQ (reference sequence). Written as DNA, the CDR3 is TGTGCCAGCAGCTTAGGGACCTCGGGTACCTCCTACGAGCAGTACTTC. This sequence encodes CASSLGTSGTSYEQYF.

The chain has TRBV6-2 or TRBV6-3 and TRBJ1-5, with 9 nucleotides matching TRBD1. This CDR3 is built from 14 residues. From germline, CDR1 is MNHEY and CDR2 SVGEGT. V shed 6 bases and J 4 bases; nucleotides not matched to a gene: 4. This CDR3 reads CASRMGTGNQPQHF. The CDR3 nucleotides read TGTGCCAGCAGAATGGGGACAGGGAATCAGCCCCAGCATTTT.

On this clonotype: Sequence at one end of the junction differs from germline and may be a read error. The gene calls are TRBV6-2 or TRBV6-3 and TRBJ2-3; D gene uncertain. Germline V lookup: CDR1 MNHEY, CDR2 SVGEGT. The CDR3 covers 13 residues. The chain's CDR3 is CASSLTKEGAQYF. Written as DNA, the CDR3 is TGCGCCAGCAGCCTAACCAAGGAAGGAGCGCAGTATTTT.

The chain joins TRBV7-2 to TRBJ2-7, with a possible D match to TRBD1 (5 bases). CDR1 and CDR2 from the germline V gene are SGHTA and FQGNSA. The V gene lost 6 bases and the J gene lost 2 bases, with 14 bases spanning the gap. The CDR3 has 14 amino acids. The CDR3 nucleotides read TGTGCCAGCAGGTCTACCCCGACAGCCTACGAGCAGTACTTC. Translated, it gives CASRSTPTAYEQYF.

This clonotype has a count of ten or more. V gene TRBV6-1 combines with J gene TRBJ2-1; maybe TRBD1 (6 bases). The CDR3 sequence is 11 residues long. The germline V gene has CDR1 MNHNS and CDR2 SASEGT. Trimming removed 8 bases at V and 7 bases at J, with 9 bases between. Here the CDR3 DNA reads TGTGCCAGCGTAGGGGGTAATGAGCAGTTCTTC. Protein sequence: CASVGGNEQFF.

The genes are TRBV4-1 and TRBJ2-7; D not resolved. Trimming took 0 bases from V and 4 from J, leaving 16 bases between them. Germline V gives CDR1 MGHRA, CDR2 YSYEKL. This CDR3 region has 16 residues. The CDR3 DNA is TGCGCCAGCAGCCAAGAAGGGTCGGACCAGAGGTACGAGCAGTACTTC. Protein sequence: CASSQEGSDQRYEQYF.

On this clonotype: The junction and the germline gene differ at one end; a read error may be behind it. The rearrangement joins TRBV27 to TRBJ2-1; tentative D call: TRBD1 (7 bases). The germline V gene has CDR1 MNHEY and CDR2 SMNVEV (reference sequence). CDR3 size: 15 residues. The CDR3 nucleotides are TGTACCAGCAGTTTCGGAGGGGGCGCCTACAATGAGCAGTTCTTC. It encodes CTSSFGGGAYNEQFF.

There are a few counts of this clonotype. The V gene is TRBV7-3, the J gene TRBJ1-5; D not certain. Trimming left V 5 bases short and J 1 base short, with 9 bases between. This CDR3 comprises 14 residues. Germline lookup yields CDR1 SGHTA and CDR2 FQGTGA. The CDR3 nucleotides are TGTGCCAGCAGCGCGCTCATGAGCAATCAGCCCCAGCATTTT. Amino acid sequence: CASSALMSNQPQHF.

In regard to this clonotype: In this CDR3 the conserved last residue, phenylalanine or tryptophan, is missing, so a read error is likely. V usage is TRBV18 and J usage is TRBJ2-1; D possibly corresponds to TRBD2 (5 bases). Trimming removed 2 bases at V and 0 bases at J, with 17 bases between. The CDR3 totals 18 residues. The germline gives CDR1 KGHSH, CDR2 LQKENI. The CDR3, as DNA: TGTGCCAGCTCACCAAGGACCAAACCAGCGGACTCCTACAATGAGCAGTTCCTC. Its protein is CASSPRTKPADSYNEQFL.

This clonotype was counted only a few times. V and J are TRBV4-3 and TRBJ2-7, with TRBD1 matching over 10 bases. The CDR3 contains 18 residues. CDR1 and CDR2 from the germline V gene are LGHNA and YSLEER. The ends lost 2 bases at V and 5 bases at J; junction bases unmatched: 15. As DNA, the CDR3 is TGCGCCAGCAGCCAAAATCCCTCCTTCCGACAGGGGGCTAACGAGCAGTACTTC. Its translation: CASSQNPSFRQGANEQYF.

The V call is TRBV4-3, the J call TRBJ1-6, with D unclear. CDR1 LGHNA and CDR2 YSLEER come from the germline V gene. The ends were cut back, 4 bases at V and 8 bases at J, with 15 bases in the middle. This CDR3 is built from 15 residues. For the CDR3, the DNA is TGCGCCAGCAGCCCGTCCGGAGGGCGGTATTCACCCCTCCACTTT. The encoded protein is CASSPSGGRYSPLHF.